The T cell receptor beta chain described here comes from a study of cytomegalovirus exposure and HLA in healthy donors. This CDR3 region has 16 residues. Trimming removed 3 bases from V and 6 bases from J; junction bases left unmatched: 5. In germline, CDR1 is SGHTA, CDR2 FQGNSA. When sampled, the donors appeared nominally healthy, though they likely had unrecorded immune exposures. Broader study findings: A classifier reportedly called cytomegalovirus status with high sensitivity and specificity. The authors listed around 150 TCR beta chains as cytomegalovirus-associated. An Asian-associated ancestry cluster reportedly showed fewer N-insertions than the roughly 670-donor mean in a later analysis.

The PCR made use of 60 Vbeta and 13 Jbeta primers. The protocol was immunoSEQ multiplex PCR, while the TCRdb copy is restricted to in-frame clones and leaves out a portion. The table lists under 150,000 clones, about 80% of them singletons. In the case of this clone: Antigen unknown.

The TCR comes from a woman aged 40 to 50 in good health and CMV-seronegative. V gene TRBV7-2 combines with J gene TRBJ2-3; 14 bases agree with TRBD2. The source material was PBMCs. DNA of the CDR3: TGTGCCAGCAGCTTTGGACTAGCGGGAGGAGGGGATACGCAGTATTTT. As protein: CASSFGLAGGGDTQYF. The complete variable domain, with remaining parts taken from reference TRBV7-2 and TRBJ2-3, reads GAGVSQSPSNKVTEKGKDVELRCDPISGHTALYWYRQSLGQGLEFLIYFQGNSAPDKSGLPSDRFSAERTGGSVSTLTIQRTQQEDSAVYLCASSFGLAGGGDTQYFGPGTRLTVL.